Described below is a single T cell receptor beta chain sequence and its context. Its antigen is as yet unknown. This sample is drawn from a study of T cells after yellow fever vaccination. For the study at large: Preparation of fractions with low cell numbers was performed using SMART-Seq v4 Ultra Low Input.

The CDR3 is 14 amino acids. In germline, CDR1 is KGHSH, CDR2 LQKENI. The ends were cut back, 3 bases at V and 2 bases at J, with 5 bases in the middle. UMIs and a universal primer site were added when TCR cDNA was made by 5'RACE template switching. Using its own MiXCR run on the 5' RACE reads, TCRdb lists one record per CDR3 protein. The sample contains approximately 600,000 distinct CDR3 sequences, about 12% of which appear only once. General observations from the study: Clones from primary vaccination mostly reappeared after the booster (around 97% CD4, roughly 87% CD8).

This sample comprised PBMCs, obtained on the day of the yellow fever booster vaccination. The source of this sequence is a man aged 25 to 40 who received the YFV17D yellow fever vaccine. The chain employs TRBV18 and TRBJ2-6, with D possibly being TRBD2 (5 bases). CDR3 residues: CASSPGTGANVLTF. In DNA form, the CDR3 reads TGTGCCAGCTCACCCGGGACTGGGGCCAACGTCCTGACTTTC.